A selection of T cell receptor beta chains follows, all from one sample in a study of graft-versus-host responses after intestinal transplantation. The antigens these receptors bind are not known. Clones were read by immunoSEQ multiplex PCR, and TCRdb kept only the in-frame ones, dropping some. The table records 65,000 to 90,000 clones, around 90% of them present only once. Sequenced here: unstimulated CD8+ T cells sorted from spleen or lymph node cells, sampled before transplant. Receptor source: a human donor who was the organ donor for an intestinal transplant. Each CDR3 is given with its conserved first and last residue. A D gene is named only where the DNA matches it firmly. Rows may omit the clone size; those that give it use once, few, many or a size class.

size: -; D: -; length: 14; V: TRBV27; J: TRBJ1-2; DNA: TGTGCCAGCAGTTTAACGGCGGGGAACTATGGCTACACCTTC; CDR3: CASSLTAGNYGYTF
size: -; D: -; length: 13; V: TRBV27; J: TRBJ2-7; DNA: TGTGCCAGCAGTTTGTTCCCAGGCTACGAGCAGTACTTC; CDR3: CASSLFPGYEQYF
size: -; D: -; length: 17; V: TRBV2; J: TRBJ1-2; DNA: TGTGCCAGCAGTGCCAAAGCCGGACAAGTCTTTAACTATGGCTACACCTTC; CDR3: CASSAKAGQVFNYGYTF
size: -; D: -; length: 13; V: TRBV9; J: TRBJ2-2; DNA: TGTGCCAGCAGCGTAGAGAACACCGGGGAGCTGTTTTTT; CDR3: CASSVENTGELFF
size: once; D: -; length: 16; V: TRBV14; J: TRBJ1-6; DNA: TGTGCCAGCAGCACCCAAGGAGGGGGGAATAATTCACCCCTCCACTTT; CDR3: CASSTQGGGNNSPLHF
size: -; D: -; length: 15; V: TRBV9; J: TRBJ2-7; DNA: TGTGCCAGCAGCGTAGCAGTGGGGGCCTCCTACGAGCAGTACTTC; CDR3: CASSVAVGASYEQYF
size: -; D: -; length: 13; V: TRBV6-1; J: TRBJ1-5; DNA: TGTGCCAGCAGTTATAGCTATAATCAGCCCCAGCATTTT; CDR3: CASSYSYNQPQHF
size: -; D: TRBD2; length: 15; V: TRBV29-1; J: TRBJ2-7; DNA: TGCAGCGTATACCTCCTGACGGGAGGGGGGTACGAGCAGTACTTC; CDR3: CSVYLLTGGGYEQYF
size: once; D: -; length: 13; V: TRBV29-1; J: TRBJ1-1; DNA: TGCAGCACCTCCGGGACGGCGAACACTGAAGCTTTCTTT; CDR3: CSTSGTANTEAFF
size: -; D: -; length: 15; V: TRBV13; J: TRBJ1-2; DNA: TGTGCCAGCAGCGTGGGACCGACACTTAACTATGGCTACACCTTC; CDR3: CASSVGPTLNYGYTF
size: once; D: TRBD1; length: 13; V: TRBV19; J: TRBJ1-1; DNA: TGTGCCAGTACCCAGGGGGCATACGGTGAAGCTTTCTTT; CDR3: CASTQGAYGEAFF
size: -; D: -; length: 15; V: TRBV7-3; J: TRBJ2-1; DNA: TGTGCCAGCAGCGATTTTGCAGGGAATTACAATGAGCAGTTCTTC; CDR3: CASSDFAGNYNEQFF
size: -; D: -; length: 13; V: TRBV6-5; J: TRBJ1-2; DNA: TGTGCCAGCAGCTCAGGAGGGAACTATGGCTACACCTTC; CDR3: CASSSGGNYGYTF
size: -; D: -; length: 15; V: TRBV9; J: TRBJ1-2; DNA: TGTGCCAGCAGCGCCCTAGATTCTCTGCCCCATGGCTACACCTTC; CDR3: CASSALDSLPHGYTF
size: once; D: -; length: 12; V: TRBV19; J: TRBJ2-5; DNA: TGTGCCAGTAGTCTGGGGAGTGAGGCCCAGTACTTC; CDR3: CASSLGSEAQYF
size: -; D: -; length: 13; V: TRBV7-3; J: TRBJ1-1; DNA: TGTGCCAGCAGCTCGGTCGGTCTTGCTGAAGCTTTCTTT; CDR3: CASSSVGLAEAFF
size: -; D: TRBD2; length: 16; V: TRBV23-1; J: TRBJ2-7; DNA: TGCGCCAGCAGTCCGGGGCTAGCGGGAGATCCCTACGAGCAGTACTTC; CDR3: CASSPGLAGDPYEQYF
size: -; D: -; length: 12; V: TRBV5-1; J: TRBJ2-1; DNA: TGCGCCAGCAGCTTGGGGTCGGTGGAGCAGTTCTTC; CDR3: CASSLGSVEQFF
size: -; D: -; length: 16; V: TRBV5-5; J: TRBJ1-2; DNA: TGTGCCAGCAGCCTGCCGGGAGGACTCCCAGGGCACGGCTACACCTTC; CDR3: CASSLPGGLPGHGYTF
size: -; D: TRBD1; length: 18; V: TRBV13; J: TRBJ2-1; DNA: TGTGCCAGCAGCTTTGGGGCCCCCGGGACAGGACATCACAATGAGCAGTTCTTC; CDR3: CASSFGAPGTGHHNEQFF
size: -; D: -; length: 14; V: TRBV10-3; J: TRBJ2-7; DNA: TGTGCCATCAGTGACGAGCGGAGCTCCTACGAGCAGTACTTC; CDR3: CAISDERSSYEQYF
size: once; D: TRBD1; length: 15; V: TRBV27; J: TRBJ2-1; DNA: TGTGCCAGCAGTTTGACAGGGCCCCCATACAATGAGCAGTTCTTC; CDR3: CASSLTGPPYNEQFF
size: -; D: -; length: 14; V: TRBV4-1; J: TRBJ2-7; DNA: TGCGCCAGCAGCCTGGGCAGGAGCTCCTACGAGCAGTACTTC; CDR3: CASSLGRSSYEQYF
size: -; D: -; length: 15; V: TRBV5-5; J: TRBJ1-3; DNA: TGTGCCAGCAGCTTGGCCATTTCCTCTGGAAACACCATATATTTT; CDR3: CASSLAISSGNTIYF
size: -; D: TRBD1; length: 16; V: TRBV7-2; J: TRBJ1-2; DNA: TGTGCCAGCAGCTTATCCGGGACAGGGAACAACTATGGCTACACCTTC; CDR3: CASSLSGTGNNYGYTF
size: -; D: -; length: 14; V: TRBV7-8; J: TRBJ2-7; DNA: TGTGCCAGCAGTTACAGACTAGTACCCTACGAGCAGTACTTC; CDR3: CASSYRLVPYEQYF